Below are 6 T cell receptor beta chains sequenced from a single sample in a study of blood T cell repertoires in COVID-19. Using immunoSEQ multiplex PCR, the repertoire was profiled, and TCRdb retains in-frame clones only, with some absent. The data contain some 16,000 clones, just under 90% of them singletons. Sequenced sample: peripheral blood. The receptor source for this set is a human donor in a cohort sampled during active COVID-19.

The V gene is TRBV6-2 or TRBV6-3, the J gene TRBJ2-7, with 10 bases matching TRBD2. This CDR3 is 18 amino acids long. Germline trimming cut 3 bases from V and 2 bases from J; bases unmatched to any gene: 13. Per the germline V gene, CDR1 is MNHEY and CDR2 is SVGEGT. In nucleotides, the CDR3 is TGTGCCAGCAGTTATAGCACACAATGGACTAGCGGCGCCTACGAGCAGTACTTC. This encodes CASSYSTQWTSGAYEQYF.

V and J are TRBV10-3 and TRBJ2-1, with 8 bases fitting TRBD2. Germline V gene sequence: CDR1 ENHRY, CDR2 SYGVKD. Trimming at V came to 4 bases and at J to 4 bases, leaving 3 bases not matched to a gene. The CDR3 totals 14 residues. The CDR3 reads CAISVRGVYNEQFF. The CDR3 DNA reads as TGTGCCATCAGTGTGCGGGGGGTTTACAATGAGCAGTTCTTC.

The chain uses TRBV28 and TRBJ1-2; TRBD1 might be the D (5 bases). The length of the CDR3 is 14 residues. From germline, CDR1 is MDHEN and CDR2 SYDVKM. V shed 5 bases and J shed 3 bases, with 13 bases lying between them. CDR3 sequence reads: CASSVLGVHYGYTF. CDR3 sequence (DNA): TGTGCCAGCAGTGTCTTAGGGGTCCACTATGGCTACACCTTC.

V is TRBV14 and J is TRBJ2-2, with a possible D match to TRBD2 (5 bases). Germline lookup yields CDR1 SGHDN and CDR2 FVKESK. The germline V and J ends were trimmed by 6 bases and 8 bases, with 16 bases remaining between them. The CDR3 consists of 14 residues. The CDR3 DNA reads as TGTGCCAGCAGTCGCATTGGGGAGTTAGGGGAGCTGTTTTTT. Its translation is CASSRIGELGELFF.

The chain employs TRBV28 and TRBJ1-1, with D unresolved. V lost 3 bases and J 4 bases, leaving 6 bases between the germline ends. The V gene's germline CDR1 is MDHEN and CDR2 SYDVKM. The CDR3 is made up of 12 amino acids. The CDR3 sequence: CASSFGGTEAFF. The CDR3 nucleotides are TGTGCCAGCAGTTTCGGCGGCACTGAAGCTTTCTTT.

The chain recombines TRBV7-3 with TRBJ2-1; tentative D call: TRBD2 (6 bases). This CDR3 has 12 amino acids. Deletions cut 5 bases from V and 9 bases from J, with 11 bases between. The germline V gene encodes CDR1 SGHTA and CDR2 FQGTGA. DNA for the CDR3: TGTGCCAGCAGCACTCACGGGGGTGAGCAGTTCTTC. It translates to CASSTHGGEQFF.